Shown below are 27 T cell receptor beta chains from a single sample sequenced in a study of blood T cell repertoires in COVID-19. Only in-frame clones appear in the TCRdb table, and some are missing; sequencing was by immunoSEQ multiplex PCR. The sample yields approximately 240,000 clones, 80% to 95% seen once. Sequencing used PBMCs or T cells enriched from blood (not recorded which). These receptors were collected from a woman aged 18-35 years who had recovered from COVID-19.

The V call is TRBV7-6, the J call TRBJ1-5; D is possibly TRBD1 (6 bases). V dropped 1 base and J dropped 4 bases, with 11 bases sitting between them. In germline, CDR1 is SGHVS, CDR2 FNYEAQ. CDR3 length: 15 amino acids. CDR3 DNA: TGTGCCAGCAGCTTAGGGGTCGGGACAAATCAGCCCCAGCATTTT. This codes for CASSLGVGTNQPQHF.

CDR3 DNA sequence: TGTGCCAGCAGCGATGCTCCAGGGGTGAGGGAAGCTTTCTTT. Protein product: CASSDAPGVREAFF. V and J are TRBV5-5 and TRBJ1-1, with D maybe TRBD1 (6 bases). This CDR3 spans 14 amino acids. The germline gives CDR1 SGHKS, CDR2 YYEKEE (reference sequence). V was trimmed by 4 bases and J by 8 bases, leaving 18 bases between them.

The sample holds one count of this clone. The rearrangement uses TRBV5-1 and TRBJ1-3; 9 bases agree with TRBD1. Per the germline V gene, CDR1 is SGHRS and CDR2 is YFSETQ. Losses at the gene ends were 0 bases for V and 1 base for J; bases not matched to a gene: 5. CDR3 size: 17 residues. In DNA, the CDR3 is TGCGCCAGCAGCTTGGAGGGACAGGGCGGATCTGGAAACACCATATATTTT. This sequence encodes CASSLEGQGGSGNTIYF.

The chain joins TRBV2 to TRBJ2-5; D is unresolved. V lost 8 bases to trimming and J lost 5 bases, with 24 bases between them. Per germline, CDR1 SNHLY and CDR2 FYNNEI. The CDR3 is made up of 16 amino acids. CDR3 bases: TGTGCCAGCCAGAGGTTGAGGCGGCGAGACGGGGAGACCCAGTACTTC. Protein product: CASQRLRRRDGETQYF.

A few counts support this clone. The rearrangement uses TRBV27 and TRBJ1-4; the D is unclear. The CDR3 runs 14 residues. CDR1 is MNHEY and CDR2 is SMNVEV in the germline V gene (reference sequence). Trimming took off 3 bases at V and 2 bases at J, with 7 bases between the two ends. CDR3 loop: CASSFRRTNEKLFF. The CDR3 nucleotides read TGTGCCAGCAGTTTTCGGCGGACTAATGAAAAACTGTTTTTT.

The gene calls are TRBV4-1 and TRBJ2-3, with 13 bases lining up with TRBD2. This CDR3 region has 17 residues. J was trimmed by 4 bases and V by 3 bases; bases with no gene match: 7. Germline lookup yields CDR1 MGHRA and CDR2 YSYEKL. The CDR3 DNA follows: TGCGCCAGCAGCCAGCCCGATGGACTAGCGGGAGCAGATACGCAGTATTTT. It yields the protein CASSQPDGLAGADTQYF.

The CDR3 spells CAIREGQGQDTEAFF. In nucleotides, the CDR3 is TGTGCCATCAGAGAAGGACAGGGCCAAGACACTGAAGCTTTCTTT. J is TRBJ1-1 and V is TRBV10-3; 8 nucleotides match TRBD1. The CDR3 length is 15 residues. CDR1 and CDR2 (germline): ENHRY, SYGVKD. The J segment lost 3 bases and the V segment lost 6 bases, leaving 9 bases of the junction unmatched.

The rearrangement uses TRBV6-5 and TRBJ1-2, with TRBD1 matching over 9 bases. The CDR3 extends over 15 amino acids. Looked up from germline, CDR1 is MNHEY and CDR2 is SVGAGI. Unmatched junction bases numbered 10, after V lost 6 bases and J lost 5 bases. For the CDR3, the DNA is TGTGCCAGCAGAAAAGGGGCGACAGGGGGTTATGGCTACACCTTC. Protein sequence: CASRKGATGGYGYTF.

V is TRBV2 and J is TRBJ2-5, with 9 bases aligning to TRBD1. Losses at the gene ends were 8 bases for V and 5 bases for J; bases not matched to a gene: 12. Germline V gene lookup returns CDR1 SNHLY and CDR2 FYNNEI. The CDR3 covers 15 residues. CDR3 DNA sequence: TGTGCCAGCCGGTCCGGGACAGGGAAGTTCGAGACCCAGTACTTC. It translates to CASRSGTGKFETQYF. Based on the CDR3 plus reference TRBV2 and TRBJ2-5, the full variable domain is EPEVTQTPSHQVTQMGQEVILRCVPISNHLYFYWYRQILGQKVEFLVSFYNNEISEKSEIFDDQFSVERPDGSNFTLKIRSTKLEDSAMYFCASRSGTGKFETQYFGPGTRLLVL.

The rearrangement links TRBV6-5 to TRBJ1-6, with 8 bases matching TRBD1. From germline, CDR1 is MNHEY and CDR2 SVGAGI. V lost 0 bases, J lost 9 bases, and 4 bases stayed unmatched. This CDR3 has 15 residues. The CDR3 DNA reads as TGTGCCAGCAGTTACTCCGAACAGGGGGTTTCACCCCTCCACTTT. The encoded protein is CASSYSEQGVSPLHF.

This clone was counted a few times. The gene calls are TRBV5-1 and TRBJ1-2; TRBD1 aligns across 8 bases. The CDR3 consists of 15 residues. The J segment lost 6 bases and the V segment lost 4 bases, leaving 11 bases of the junction unmatched. Germline CDR1 and CDR2: SGHRS and YFSETQ. The CDR3 nucleotides read TGCGCCAGCAGCACTGGACAGGGCGGGTTCGATGGCTACACCTTC. This encodes CASSTGQGGFDGYTF. The whole variable domain, filled in from reference TRBV5-1 and TRBJ1-2, reads KAGVTQTPRYLIKTRGQQVTLSCSPISGHRSVSWYQQTPGQGLQFLFEYFSETQRNKGNFPGRFSGRQFSNSRSEMNVSTLELGDSALYLCASSTGQGGFDGYTFGSGTRLTVV.

This chain joins TRBV7-6 and TRBJ2-7; unclear D gene. Germline CDR1 and CDR2: SGHVS and FNYEAQ. V lost 5 bases and J lost 0, with 11 bases in between. This CDR3 has 14 amino acids. In DNA form, the CDR3 reads TGTGCCAGCAGCCCCGAAGTGAGCTCCTACGAGCAGTACTTC. Translation: CASSPEVSSYEQYF.

The V call is TRBV7-9, the J call TRBJ1-2, with 8 nucleotides matching TRBD1. The trim removed 5 bases at V and 5 bases at J, leaving 4 bases unmatched. Looked up from germline, CDR1 is SEHNR and CDR2 is FQNEAQ (reference sequence). There are 13 residues in the CDR3. The CDR3 protein is CASSHRGEYGYTF. In nucleotides, the CDR3 is TGTGCCAGCAGCCACAGGGGGGAGTATGGCTACACCTTC.

The chain recombines TRBV2 with TRBJ2-7, with 11 nucleotides matching TRBD1. The CDR3 is made up of 14 amino acids. Germline V lookup: CDR1 SNHLY, CDR2 FYNNEI. After removal of 5 bases from V and 6 bases from J, the junction contained 6 bases not matched to a gene. CDR3 nucleotide sequence: TGTGCCAGCAGTCCGGACAGGGGGCGCAGCGAGCAGTACTTC. This encodes CASSPDRGRSEQYF.

This chain links TRBV5-1 with TRBJ1-1, with D perhaps TRBD1 (5 bases). This CDR3 region has 14 residues. CDR1 and CDR2 from the germline V gene are SGHRS and YFSETQ. Between the trimmed V and J ends, which lost 0 bases and 1 base, there was a span of 7 bases. In nucleotides, the CDR3 is TGCGCCAGCAGCTTGGTGGGGGGGAACACTGAAGCTTTCTTT. It codes for CASSLVGGNTEAFF.

The J gene is TRBJ1-1, the V gene TRBV18; perhaps TRBD1 as D (5 bases). This CDR3 has 11 amino acids. Germline CDR1 is KGHSH and CDR2 is LQKENI. V was trimmed by 6 bases and J by 7 bases, leaving 9 bases between them. The CDR3 spells CASSETGEAFF. The CDR3 bases are TGTGCCAGCTCTGAAACAGGTGAAGCTTTCTTT.

The sample holds one count of this clone. The chain employs TRBV11-2 and TRBJ2-1; 9 nucleotides align to TRBD2. Per the germline V gene, CDR1 is SGHAT and CDR2 is FQNNGV. This CDR3 region has 15 residues. V shed 6 bases and J 3 bases; nucleotides not matched to a gene: 6. The CDR3 DNA sequence: TGTGCCAGCAGACTTAGCGGGGGCAGCTACAATGAGCAGTTCTTC. Translation: CASRLSGGSYNEQFF.

The V gene is TRBV4-1, the J gene TRBJ2-3; TRBD2 might be the D (5 bases). This CDR3 region has 13 residues. Trimming removed 3 bases at V and 5 bases at J, with 9 bases between. The V gene's germline CDR1 is MGHRA and CDR2 YSYEKL. DNA for the CDR3: TGCGCCAGCAGCCAGACTACCGAAGATACGCAGTATTTT. Protein product: CASSQTTEDTQYF.

The rearrangement links TRBV6-2 or TRBV6-3 to TRBJ1-3; D unclear. V lost 2 bases, J lost 7 bases, and 9 bases lay in between. The length of the CDR3 is 13 residues. Germline loops: CDR1 MNHEY, CDR2 SVGEGT. The CDR3 protein is CASSYVRRNTIYF. The CDR3, as DNA: TGTGCCAGCAGTTACGTCCGGCGGAACACCATATATTTT.

The chain employs TRBV27 and TRBJ1-3, with 10 bases aligning to TRBD1. The V gene end was trimmed by 0 bases and the J gene end by 1 base; junction bases not matched to a gene: 3. Germline CDR1 and CDR2: MNHEY and SMNVEV (reference sequence). The CDR3 totals 17 residues. The CDR3 is CASSLSGQGRSGNTIYF. CDR3 DNA: TGTGCCAGCAGTTTATCGGGACAGGGGCGGTCTGGAAACACCATATATTTT.

This chain links TRBV5-1 with TRBJ2-5; 9 positions match TRBD1. The CDR3 runs 14 residues. V was clipped by 4 bases and J by 5 bases; unmatched bases: 6. Germline CDR1 SGHRS, CDR2 YFSETQ. CDR3 protein: CASSPRQGGETQYF. The CDR3 coding sequence is TGCGCCAGCAGCCCGCGACAGGGGGGGGAGACCCAGTACTTC.

This chain uses TRBV24-1 with TRBJ1-4, with a tentative D call TRBD1 (6 bases). Trimming shortened V by 5 bases and J by 8 bases, and 14 bases separated the two germline ends. The CDR3 is 14 residues long. Germline V CDR1 and CDR2: KGHDR, SFDVKD. CDR3 sequence reads: CATSAGGVGEKLFF. The CDR3 coding sequence is TGTGCCACCAGTGCTGGGGGCGTAGGAGAAAAACTGTTTTTT.

V usage is TRBV7-9 and J usage is TRBJ1-5; no clear D. V was cut by 9 bases and J by 4 bases, with 16 bases left in between. Germline CDR1 and CDR2: SEHNR and FQNEAQ (reference sequence). CDR3 length equals 14 residues. CDR3 amino acids: CASGGKGRNQPQHF. DNA of the CDR3: TGTGCCAGTGGCGGGAAAGGACGTAATCAGCCCCAGCATTTT.

V is TRBV6-4 and J is TRBJ2-3, with D uncertain. Trimming pared 4 bases from V and 1 base from J, leaving 6 bases between. Germline CDR1 reads MRHNA; CDR2 reads SNTAGT. This CDR3 contains 13 residues. CDR3 in amino acids: CASSGAGTDTQYF. The CDR3 region has the DNA TGTGCCAGCAGTGGGGCTGGCACAGATACGCAGTATTTT.

The genes are TRBV29-1 and TRBJ2-1, with TRBD2 identical over 9 bases. Germline CDR1 and CDR2: SQVTM and ANQGSEA. CDR3 length equals 14 residues. CDR3 in DNA: TGCGGCATGGAGGGGCTAGCGGGAAGTCGCGGGCAGTTCTTC. This codes for CGMEGLAGSRGQFF.

The chain recombines TRBV13 with TRBJ1-1; TRBD1 matches 7 bases. The CDR3 is 14 amino acids. CDR1 is PRHDT and CDR2 is FYEKMQ in the germline V gene (reference sequence). Trimming took 5 bases from V and 4 from J; bases not matched to a gene: 7. CDR3 in DNA: TGTGCCAGCAGCCCACAGGGGTTAGGCACTGAAGCTTTCTTT. It is translated as CASSPQGLGTEAFF.

This chain connects TRBV18 to TRBJ1-1; D unresolved. Germline CDR1 KGHSH, CDR2 LQKENI. V was trimmed by 0 bases and J by 1 base, leaving 12 bases between them. The CDR3 sequence is 16 residues long. Here the CDR3 reads CASSPPSATPNTEAFF. In DNA form, the CDR3 reads TGTGCCAGCTCACCACCGTCTGCAACTCCGAACACTGAAGCTTTCTTT.